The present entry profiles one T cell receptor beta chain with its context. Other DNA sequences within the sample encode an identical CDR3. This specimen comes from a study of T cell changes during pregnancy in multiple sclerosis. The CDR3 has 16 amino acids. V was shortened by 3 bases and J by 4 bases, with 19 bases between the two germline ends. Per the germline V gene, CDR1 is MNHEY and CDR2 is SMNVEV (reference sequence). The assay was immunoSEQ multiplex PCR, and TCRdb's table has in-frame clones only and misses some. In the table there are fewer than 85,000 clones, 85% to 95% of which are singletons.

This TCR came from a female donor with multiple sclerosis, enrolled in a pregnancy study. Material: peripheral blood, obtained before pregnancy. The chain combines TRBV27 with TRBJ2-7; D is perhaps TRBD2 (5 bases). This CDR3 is CASSFLPPPEGYEQYF. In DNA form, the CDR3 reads TGTGCCAGCAGTTTTTTACCTCCCCCCGAGGGTTACGAGCAGTACTTC.